Listed below are T cell receptor beta chains from one sample, sequenced in a study of OX40 agonist ivuxolimab in advanced cancers. Clones were read by immunoSEQ multiplex PCR, and TCRdb kept only the in-frame ones, dropping some. The repertoire holds roughly 70,000 clones, with roughly 88% as singletons. Sample: CD4+ or CD8+ T cells sorted from blood, taken in a trial of the OX40 agonist ivuxolimab. The receptor set was obtained from an adult with an advanced solid tumor such as melanoma, head and neck, liver or kidney cancer. Both conserved end residues are part of each CDR3. A D gene is named only where the DNA matches it firmly. Expanded clones are given a class, and other clones once, few, many or no size at all.

clone size: few
V gene: TRBV4-1
D gene: -
CDR3 length: 15
J gene: TRBJ2-1
CDR3 DNA: TGCGCCAGCAGCCGTACCGGGACGAATTACAATGAGCAGTTCTTC
CDR3 protein: CASSRTGTNYNEQFF

clone size: -
V gene: TRBV5-4
D gene: -
CDR3 length: 13
J gene: TRBJ2-3
CDR3 DNA: TGTGCCAGCAGCTTGGTGGGAGAAGATACGCAGTATTTT
CDR3 protein: CASSLVGEDTQYF

clone size: -
V gene: TRBV7-8
D gene: -
CDR3 length: 16
J gene: TRBJ2-3
CDR3 DNA: TGTGCCAGCAGCTCGCCCCGCAGGTTTGAGGCAGATACGCAGTATTTT
CDR3 protein: CASSSPRRFEADTQYF

clone size: -
V gene: TRBV28
D gene: -
CDR3 length: 13
J gene: TRBJ1-2
CDR3 DNA: TGTGCCAGCAGTTTAGCGGACCACTATGGCTACACCTTC
CDR3 protein: CASSLADHYGYTF

clone size: -
V gene: TRBV27
D gene: TRBD2
CDR3 length: 19
J gene: TRBJ2-3
CDR3 DNA: TGTGCCAGCAGTAGGGGGAAAGGGAGCGGGGGGCACTCCGGGGATACGCAGTATTTT
CDR3 protein: CASSRGKGSGGHSGDTQYF

clone size: -
V gene: TRBV6-5
D gene: TRBD1
CDR3 length: 13
J gene: TRBJ1-2
CDR3 DNA: TGTGCCAGCAGTTACGGGCAGGGGGGAGGCTACACCTTC
CDR3 protein: CASSYGQGGGYTF

clone size: -
V gene: TRBV19
D gene: -
CDR3 length: 13
J gene: TRBJ2-3
CDR3 DNA: TGTGCCAGTAGTACCCCCAGCACAGATACGCAGTATTTT
CDR3 protein: CASSTPSTDTQYF

clone size: -
V gene: TRBV11-2
D gene: -
CDR3 length: 13
J gene: TRBJ2-7
CDR3 DNA: TGTGCCAGCAGTCGGGGATCCTCCTACGAGCAGTACTTC
CDR3 protein: CASSRGSSYEQYF

clone size: -
V gene: TRBV11-2
D gene: -
CDR3 length: 13
J gene: TRBJ1-1
CDR3 DNA: TGTGCCAGCAGCTTAGTACGGAACACTGAAGCTTTCTTT
CDR3 protein: CASSLVRNTEAFF

clone size: -
V gene: TRBV18
D gene: -
CDR3 length: 15
J gene: TRBJ1-4
CDR3 DNA: TGTGCCAGCTCCCAATGGACAGCAACTAATGAAAAACTGTTTTTT
CDR3 protein: CASSQWTATNEKLFF

clone size: -
V gene: TRBV10-2
D gene: TRBD1
CDR3 length: 15
J gene: TRBJ2-7
CDR3 DNA: TGCGCCAGCAGTGGGGCGGGGACAGGGATCCACGAGCAGTACTTC
CDR3 protein: CASSGAGTGIHEQYF

clone size: -
V gene: TRBV30
D gene: -
CDR3 length: 13
J gene: TRBJ2-3
CDR3 DNA: TGTGCCTGGAGTAGTTGGGGATTAGATACGCAGTATTTT
CDR3 protein: CAWSSWGLDTQYF

clone size: -
V gene: TRBV7-2
D gene: TRBD1
CDR3 length: 16
J gene: TRBJ2-7
CDR3 DNA: TGTGCCAGCAGCTCCGGGACAGCCATTAAAACCCACGAGCAGTACTTC
CDR3 protein: CASSSGTAIKTHEQYF

clone size: -
V gene: TRBV28
D gene: -
CDR3 length: 12
J gene: TRBJ1-5
CDR3 DNA: TGTGCCAGCAGGGGTAGCAATCAGCCCCAGCATTTT
CDR3 protein: CASRGSNQPQHF

clone size: -
V gene: TRBV28
D gene: -
CDR3 length: 16
J gene: TRBJ2-7
CDR3 DNA: TGTGCCAGCAGTGGAATAGGTAACACCCTCTCCTACGAGCAGTACTTC
CDR3 protein: CASSGIGNTLSYEQYF

clone size: -
V gene: TRBV4-1
D gene: -
CDR3 length: 13
J gene: TRBJ1-2
CDR3 DNA: TGCGCCAGCAGCCAAGATACAAGATATGGCTACACCTTC
CDR3 protein: CASSQDTRYGYTF

clone size: once
V gene: TRBV7-3
D gene: TRBD2
CDR3 length: 15
J gene: TRBJ2-1
CDR3 DNA: TGTGCCAGCAGTTGGGGACTAGCGTCCTACAATGAGCAGTTCTTC
CDR3 protein: CASSWGLASYNEQFF